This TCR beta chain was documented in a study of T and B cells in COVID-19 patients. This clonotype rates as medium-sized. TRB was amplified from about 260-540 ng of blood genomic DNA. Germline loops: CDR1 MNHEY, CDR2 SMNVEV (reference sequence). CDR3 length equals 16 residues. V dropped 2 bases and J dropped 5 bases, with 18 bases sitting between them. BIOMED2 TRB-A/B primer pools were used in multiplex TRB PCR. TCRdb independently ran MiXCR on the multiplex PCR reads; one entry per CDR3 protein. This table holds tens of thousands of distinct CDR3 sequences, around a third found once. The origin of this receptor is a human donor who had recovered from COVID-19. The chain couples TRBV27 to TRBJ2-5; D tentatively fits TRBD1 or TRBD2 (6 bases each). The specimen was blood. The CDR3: CASSLAWGAGRETQYF. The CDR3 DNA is TGTGCCAGCAGTTTAGCGTGGGGGGCAGGGAGGGAGACCCAGTACTTC.